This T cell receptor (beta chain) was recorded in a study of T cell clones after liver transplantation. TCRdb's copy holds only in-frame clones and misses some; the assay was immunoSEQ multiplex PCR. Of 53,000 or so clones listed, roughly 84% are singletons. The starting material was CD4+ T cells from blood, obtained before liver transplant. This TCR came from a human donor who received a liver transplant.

CDR3 DNA sequence: TGTGCCAGCAGCGTACGTCCGGGAGGAGATACGCAGTATTTT. This codes for CASSVRPGGDTQYF. This chain links TRBV9 with TRBJ2-3; 7 nucleotides agree with TRBD2. Trimming took 1 base from V and 5 from J; bases not matched to a gene: 4. CDR1 is SGDLS, CDR2 YYNGEE, per germline. The CDR3 covers 14 residues. The full variable domain, in which reference TRBV9 and TRBJ2-3 provide the parts outside the CDR3, is DSGVTQTPKHLITATGQRVTLRCSPRSGDLSVYWYQQSLDQGLQFLIQYYNGEERAKGNILERFSAQQFPDLHSELNLSSLELGDSALYFCASSVRPGGDTQYFGPGTRLTVL.